The 9 T cell receptor beta chains listed next were all sequenced from one sample in a study of OX40 agonist ivuxolimab in advanced cancers. Profiling relied on immunoSEQ multiplex PCR, and the TCRdb table lists in-frame clones only, not all of them. The table includes roughly 56,000 clones, about 88% detected once. This specimen was CD4+ or CD8+ T cells sorted from blood, taken in a trial of the OX40 agonist ivuxolimab. Every receptor here comes from an adult with an advanced solid tumor such as melanoma, head and neck, liver or kidney cancer.

V usage is TRBV5-6 and J usage is TRBJ2-5; 9 bases line up with TRBD2. Germline V CDR1 and CDR2: SGHDT, YYEEEE. The CDR3 runs to 15 residues. V shed 1 base, J shed 5 bases, and the junction held 6 bases outside the gene matches. The CDR3 reads CASSLRGLARETQYF. CDR3 DNA: TGTGCCAGCAGCTTGCGTGGACTAGCGCGGGAGACCCAGTACTTC.

The J gene is TRBJ2-3, the V gene TRBV6-6; 7 bases fit TRBD2. The germline V gene encodes CDR1 MNHNY and CDR2 SVGAGI (reference sequence). The length of the CDR3 is 15 residues. Germline trimming cut 0 bases from V and 2 bases from J; bases unmatched to any gene: 2. The CDR3 DNA sequence: TGTGCCAGCAGTTACTCCGGGAGGCACACAGATACGCAGTATTTT. Its protein product is CASSYSGRHTDTQYF.

The sample holds one count of this clone. This chain joins TRBV7-2 and TRBJ2-5; TRBD2 matches at 10 bases. Trimming cost V 0 bases and J 5 bases; bases outside gene matches: 3. Germline loops: CDR1 SGHTA, CDR2 FQGNSA. The CDR3 contains 15 residues. The CDR3 loop is CASSLALAGAETQYF. The CDR3 DNA is TGTGCCAGCAGCTTAGCCCTAGCGGGAGCGGAGACCCAGTACTTC.

The rearrangement joins TRBV10-1 to TRBJ1-1, with TRBD1 as a possible D gene (5 bases). Germline V CDR1 and CDR2: WNHNN, SYGVQD (reference sequence). The CDR3 is 17 amino acids. Trimming took 7 bases from V and 6 from J, leaving 27 bases between them. The CDR3 loop reads CASKYRTITGPCPEAFF. For the CDR3, the DNA is TGCGCCAGCAAGTATCGCACCATAACGGGGCCGTGCCCTGAAGCTTTCTTT.

The rearrangement links TRBV5-1 to TRBJ1-2; a possible D gene is TRBD1 (5 bases). This CDR3 has 15 residues. The germline V gene encodes CDR1 SGHRS and CDR2 YFSETQ. The V end was cut by 4 bases, the J end by 4 bases, with 17 bases between. In DNA form, the CDR3 reads TGCGCCAGCAGCGAATCTCTACAGGTTCGCTATGGCTACACCTTC. It encodes CASSESLQVRYGYTF. The full variable domain, its missing parts supplied by reference TRBV5-1 and TRBJ1-2, is KAGVTQTPRYLIKTRGQQVTLSCSPISGHRSVSWYQQTPGQGLQFLFEYFSETQRNKGNFPGRFSGRQFSNSRSEMNVSTLELGDSALYLCASSESLQVRYGYTFGSGTRLTVV.

The V gene is TRBV4-1, the J gene TRBJ2-1; D possibly corresponds to TRBD1 (5 bases). The CDR3 has 13 amino acids. The ends were cut back, 0 bases at V and 10 bases at J, with 10 bases in the middle. Germline CDR1 is MGHRA and CDR2 is YSYEKL. The CDR3 nucleotides read TGCGCCAGCAGCCAAGATAGGGGTGCCGAGCAGTTCTTC. Its translation is CASSQDRGAEQFF.

This clone was seen more than once but under ten times. V is TRBV5-1 and J is TRBJ2-3, with 10 bases matching TRBD2. Trimming removed 8 bases from V and 0 bases from J; junction bases left unmatched: 3. Per germline, CDR1 SGHRS and CDR2 YFSETQ. This CDR3 region has 14 residues. The CDR3 region is CASLAGDSTDTQYF. The CDR3 DNA sequence: TGCGCCAGTCTAGCGGGAGACAGCACAGATACGCAGTATTTT.

This chain links TRBV6-4 with TRBJ2-2; D not resolved. Trimming took off 2 bases at V and 6 bases at J, with 7 bases between the two ends. The CDR3 extends over 13 amino acids. Germline V CDR1 and CDR2: MRHNA, SNTAGT. CDR3 loop: CASSDQAPGELFF. In DNA form, the CDR3 reads TGTGCCAGCAGTGACCAGGCTCCCGGGGAGCTGTTTTTT.

This sequence joins TRBV7-9 and TRBJ2-2; D possibly corresponds to TRBD1 (5 bases). Between the trimmed V and J ends, which lost 2 bases and 3 bases, there was a span of 16 bases. This CDR3 contains 17 residues. Germline CDR1 SEHNR, CDR2 FQNEAQ (reference sequence). The CDR3 spells CASSLRRTSWDTGELFF. The DNA of the CDR3 is TGTGCCAGCAGCTTAAGGCGGACATCCTGGGACACCGGGGAGCTGTTTTTT. Based on the CDR3 plus reference TRBV7-9 and TRBJ2-2, the full variable domain is DTGVSQNPRHKITKRGQNVTFRCDPISEHNRLYWYRQTLGQGPEFLTYFQNEAQLEKSRLLSDRFSAERPKGSFSTLEIQRTEQGDSAMYLCASSLRRTSWDTGELFFGEGSRLTVL.